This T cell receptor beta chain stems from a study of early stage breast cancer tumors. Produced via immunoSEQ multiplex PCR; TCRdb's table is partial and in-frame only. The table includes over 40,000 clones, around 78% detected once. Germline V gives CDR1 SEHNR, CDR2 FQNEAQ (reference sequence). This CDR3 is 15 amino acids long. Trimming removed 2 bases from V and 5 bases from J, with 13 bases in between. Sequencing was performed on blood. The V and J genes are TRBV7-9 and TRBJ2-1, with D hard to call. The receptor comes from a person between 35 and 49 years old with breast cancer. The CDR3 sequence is CASSLPPPRHNEQFF. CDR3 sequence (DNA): TGTGCCAGCAGCTTACCCCCACCTAGACACAATGAGCAGTTCTTC.